Below are 24 T cell receptor beta chains sequenced from a single sample in a study of blood T cell repertoires in COVID-19. The data were produced by immunoSEQ multiplex PCR, yet TCRdb's version contains in-frame clones alone and is incomplete. Here the sample spans more than 70,000 clones, 85% being singletons. The sequenced sample consisted of peripheral blood. These receptors were taken from a man aged 55 to 70 with acute or convalescent COVID-19.

This chain links TRBV7-9 with TRBJ2-1, with 8 bases aligning to TRBD2. Germline CDR1 SEHNR, CDR2 FQNEAQ (reference sequence). V shed 5 bases, J shed 0 bases, and the junction held 3 bases outside the gene matches. The CDR3 is made up of 15 amino acids. The CDR3 loop is CASSGSGISYNEQFF. CDR3 sequence (DNA): TGTGCCAGCAGCGGTAGCGGGATCTCCTACAATGAGCAGTTCTTC.

This rearrangement joins TRBV7-2 to TRBJ2-1, with D possibly being TRBD1 (6 bases). Trimming shortened V by 7 bases and J by 8 bases, and 18 bases separated the two germline ends. The germline gives CDR1 SGHTA, CDR2 FQGNSA. This CDR3 has 14 residues. CDR3 protein: CASKRGGLFYEQFF. The CDR3 DNA reads as TGTGCCAGCAAACGTGGGGGCCTCTTTTATGAGCAGTTCTTC.

This clone was seen a few times. The CDR3 protein is CASSVSSGRGGELFF. For the CDR3, the DNA is TGTGCCAGTAGTGTTTCTAGCGGCCGAGGAGGGGAGCTGTTTTTT. The chain carries TRBV19 and TRBJ2-2; TRBD2 matches 7 bases. CDR3 length: 15 amino acids. Germline lookup yields CDR1 LNHDA and CDR2 SQIVND (reference sequence). Losses at the gene ends were 5 bases for V and 8 bases for J; bases not matched to a gene: 11.

The chain is built from TRBV5-1 and TRBJ1-5, with no clear D. Germline V gene lookup returns CDR1 SGHRS and CDR2 YFSETQ. The CDR3 has 14 residues. V was pared by 0 bases and J by 0 bases, with 4 bases between. The CDR3 DNA follows: TGCGCCAGCAGCTTGGACAGTAGCAATCAGCCCCAGCATTTT. It encodes CASSLDSSNQPQHF.

The chain recombines TRBV19 with TRBJ2-3; TRBD1 is a possible D gene (5 bases). V gave up 5 bases and J gave up 2 bases, with 14 bases separating them. The V gene's germline CDR1 is LNHDA and CDR2 SQIVND (reference sequence). This CDR3 contains 15 residues. CDR3 sequence reads: CASSWGPRITDTQYF. The DNA for the CDR3 is TGTGCCAGTAGTTGGGGCCCGAGGATCACAGATACGCAGTATTTT.

V is TRBV6-6 and J is TRBJ2-1, with a tentative D call TRBD1 (6 bases). There are 13 residues in the CDR3. Germline V CDR1 and CDR2: MNHNY, SVGAGI (reference sequence). V was pared by 4 bases and J by 4 bases, with 8 bases between. Here the CDR3 DNA reads TGTGCCAGCAGTTGGACAGCTTACAATGAGCAGTTCTTC. It is translated as CASSWTAYNEQFF.

The chain uses TRBV4-3 and TRBJ2-7; 14 bases are a match to TRBD2. V lost 1 base, J lost 0 bases, and 5 bases stayed unmatched. The germline gives CDR1 LGHNA, CDR2 YSLEER. The CDR3 contains 18 residues. The CDR3 coding sequence is TGCGCCAGCAGCCAAGGACTAGCGGGGGGGCCCGGCTCCTACGAGCAGTACTTC. This sequence encodes CASSQGLAGGPGSYEQYF.

This clone has only a few counts. The V call is TRBV29-1, the J call TRBJ2-2; 8 bases fit TRBD2. The CDR3 is 12 residues long. Germline V gene sequence: CDR1 SQVTM, CDR2 ANQGSEA. J lost 6 bases, V lost 6 bases, and 3 bases had no gene match. CDR3 sequence reads: CSVKAGAGELFF. CDR3 in DNA: TGCAGCGTCAAAGCGGGGGCCGGGGAGCTGTTTTTT.

The chain joins TRBV23-1 to TRBJ1-4; D call uncertain. TRBV23-1 is placed among ORFs of uncertain function. The CDR3 has 13 residues. V was trimmed by 9 bases and J by 7 bases, leaving 15 bases between them. The CDR3 protein is CASGREMGEKLFF. The CDR3 nucleotides are TGCGCCAGTGGTCGGGAAATGGGTGAAAAACTGTTTTTT.

This clone was found once. The CDR3 nucleotides read TGTGCCAGCAGCTTAGGGACAGAAGAGACCCAGTACTTC. It translates to CASSLGTEETQYF. The chain recombines TRBV7-7 with TRBJ2-5; D perhaps matches TRBD1 (6 bases). CDR3 length equals 13 residues. V was pared by 1 base and J by 3 bases, with 6 bases between. Germline assignment: CDR1 SSHAT and CDR2 FNYEAQ (reference sequence).

The table lists this clone with a few counts. The rearrangement links TRBV27 to TRBJ2-2; maybe TRBD2 (5 bases). V lost 5 bases to trimming and J lost 3 bases, with 13 bases between them. The CDR3 spans 15 residues. Germline loops: CDR1 MNHEY, CDR2 SMNVEV (reference sequence). CDR3 nucleotide sequence: TGTGCCAGCAGTCCCGGGGTACGGTACACCGGGGAGCTGTTTTTT. This sequence encodes CASSPGVRYTGELFF.

V gene TRBV18 combines with J gene TRBJ2-6; 9 bases are shared with TRBD1. Germline V gene data show CDR1 as KGHSH and CDR2 as LQKENI. Germline trimming cut 6 bases from V and 1 base from J; bases unmatched to any gene: 7. This CDR3 has 17 residues. DNA for the CDR3: TGTGCCAGCTCCCGAGGGACAGGGCAGTCTGGGGCCAACGTCCTGACTTTC. It codes for CASSRGTGQSGANVLTF.

The J gene is TRBJ2-1, the V gene TRBV21-1; no check of the table's D call, TRBD1, against the DNA was made. TRBV21-1 is given as a pseudogene. The CDR3 extends over 15 amino acids. CDR3: CASSKETGGRNEQFF. DNA of the CDR3: TGTGCCAGCAGCAAAGAAACAGGGGGCAGGAATGAGCAGTTCTTC.

Concerning this clone itself: A read error may produce the germline difference seen at one junction end. The V gene is TRBV5-4, the J gene TRBJ2-7; 7 bases agree with TRBD1. The CDR3 covers 12 residues. From germline, CDR1 is SGHNT and CDR2 YYREEE (reference sequence). The CDR3 protein is CASSYDRALGDF. The CDR3 DNA reads as TGTGCCAGCAGCTACGACAGGGCCTTGGGAGACTTC. Drawing the rest from reference TRBV5-4 and TRBJ2-7, the complete variable domain is ETGVTQSPTHLIKTRGQQVTLRCSSQSGHNTVSWYQQALGQGPQFIFQYYREEENGRGNFPPRFSGLQFPNYSSELNVNALELDDSALYLCASSYDRALGDFGPGTRLTVT.

This clone has at least ten counts. The V call is TRBV7-2, the J call TRBJ2-7; no definite D call. Germline V gene data show CDR1 as SGHTA and CDR2 as FQGNSA. The CDR3 length is 13 residues. V gave up 1 base and J gave up 3 bases, with 7 bases separating them. The CDR3 reads CASSLDRYYEQYF. The CDR3 nucleotides are TGTGCCAGCAGCTTAGATCGGTACTACGAGCAGTACTTC.

This chain joins TRBV3-1 (or the pseudogene TRBV3-2) and TRBJ2-5; 8 bases fit TRBD2. V shed 2 bases and J 10 bases; nucleotides not matched to a gene: 9. The CDR3 spans 14 residues. Germline assignment: CDR1 LGHDT and CDR2 YNNKEL (reference sequence). The CDR3 nucleotides are TGTGCCAGCAGCCAACTAGCGGGCGGGCCCGACCAGTACTTC. Its protein is CASSQLAGGPDQYF.

The V gene is TRBV6-5, the J gene TRBJ2-1, with 7 bases aligning to TRBD2. Germline CDR1 is MNHEY and CDR2 is SVGAGI. CDR3 length: 16 residues. After removal of 0 bases from V and 9 bases from J, the junction contained 11 bases not matched to a gene. The CDR3 region has the DNA TGTGCCAGCAGTTACTCGACTGGGAGGGCCGGGGGTGAGCAGTTCTTC. Its translation: CASSYSTGRAGGEQFF.

The V call is TRBV6-5, the J call TRBJ2-5; D gene unclear. The CDR3 consists of 15 residues. V was cut by 8 bases and J by 3 bases, with 19 bases left in between. Germline V gene lookup returns CDR1 MNHEY and CDR2 SVGAGI. The CDR3 DNA reads TGTGCCAGCGTTGGCACCCGTTTGGTAAAAGAGACCCAGTACTTC. Translation: CASVGTRLVKETQYF.

The V call is TRBV7-9, the J call TRBJ2-1; D possibly corresponds to TRBD2 (6 bases). There are 15 residues in the CDR3. The germline V gene has CDR1 SEHNR and CDR2 FQNEAQ (reference sequence). Trimming pared 1 base from V and 7 bases from J, leaving 14 bases between. Here the CDR3 DNA reads TGTGCCAGCAGCTTAGACGGGACTCCCCAAAATGAGCAGTTCTTC. Translated, it gives CASSLDGTPQNEQFF.

This chain uses TRBV18 with TRBJ1-1; no clear D gene. The germline V and J ends were trimmed by 2 bases and 4 bases, with 8 bases remaining between them. The CDR3 sequence is 13 residues long. CDR1 and CDR2 from the germline V gene are KGHSH and LQKENI. DNA for the CDR3: TGTGCCAGCTCACCAATCAGTACCACTGAAGCTTTCTTT. As protein: CASSPISTTEAFF.

This clone has at least ten counts. The chain joins TRBV10-1 to TRBJ2-1; D may be TRBD1 (6 bases). From germline, CDR1 is WNHNN and CDR2 SYGVQD (reference sequence). This CDR3 is built from 12 residues. V lost 4 bases and J lost 7, with 8 bases in between. The DNA of the CDR3 is TGCGCCAGCAGTGCCAGGGGTAATGAGCAGTTCTTC. Protein product: CASSARGNEQFF.

The chain has TRBV2 and TRBJ2-7; TRBD2 matches 7 bases. Germline CDR1 SNHLY, CDR2 FYNNEI. V was pared by 6 bases and J by 5 bases, with 7 bases of the junction left unmatched. The CDR3 contains 13 residues. CDR3 region: CASRRGRLDEQYF. The CDR3 bases are TGTGCCAGCAGGCGGGGGAGACTTGACGAGCAGTACTTC.

The CDR3 region is CASSYRTSGTTDTQYF. The DNA for the CDR3 is TGTGCCAGCAGTTATCGGACTAGCGGGACCACAGATACGCAGTATTTT. This sequence joins TRBV6-5 and TRBJ2-3; 12 nucleotides agree with TRBD2. This CDR3 contains 16 residues. CDR1 is MNHEY, CDR2 SVGAGI, per germline. V lost 3 bases and J lost 2; bases outside the gene matches: 3.

J is TRBJ1-2 and V is TRBV30, with a possible D match to TRBD1 (6 bases). The V gene lost 7 bases and the J gene lost 1 base, with 16 bases spanning the gap. From germline, CDR1 is GTSNPN and CDR2 SVGIG (reference sequence). This CDR3 has 14 residues. The CDR3 nucleotides read TGTGCCTCCCGACAGGACGGGTTTAACTATGGCTACACCTTC. Translating gives CASRQDGFNYGYTF.